This TCR beta chain was sequenced for a study of blood T cell repertoires in COVID-19. Study details: The origin of the acute and convalescent COVID-19 samples was the United States, Italy and Spain. PBMCs, B-cell-depleted T cells, or T cells were the source of the cDNA or gDNA that made up the material.

Looked up from germline, CDR1 is SGHTA and CDR2 is FQGNSA. V lost 5 bases, J lost 1 base, and 13 bases stayed unmatched. The CDR3 extends over 17 amino acids. Clones were read by immunoSEQ multiplex PCR, and TCRdb kept only the in-frame ones, dropping some. The sample contains roughly 87,000 clones, about 88% of which appear only once. The sequence derives from a woman of 80 years or more with active COVID-19. The sample taken for sequencing was peripheral blood. The rearrangement joins TRBV7-2 to TRBJ1-1; 7 positions match TRBD1. CDR3 nucleotide sequence: TGTGCCAGCAGCACATCACAGGGGCGGGTTTGGAACACTGAAGCTTTCTTT. The encoded protein is CASSTSQGRVWNTEAFF.